This TCR beta chain was sequenced in a study of human T cells and chemical hapten exposure. TCRdb analysed the RACE reads with MiXCR anew, one entry per CDR3 protein. The repertoire consists of roughly 150,000 distinct CDR3 sequences, with around 11% occurring once and the leading ten covering 1.3% to 1.5%. Regarding the study as a whole: It was expanded TCRs that formed significantly more large CDR3 similarity clusters than controls did. TCRs whose frequency exceeded 1 in 1000 remained the same following DPC sensitization.

This clonotype was counted a few times. Its antigen is unidentified. The time point was: patch test 2, 6 weeks after DPC sensitization. Stated treatment: therapeutic diphenylcyclopropenone sensitization with weekly scalp DPC. Trimming stripped 1 base from V and 4 bases from J, with 11 bases between. The CDR3 sequence is 15 residues long. Germline assignment: CDR1 KGHSH and CDR2 LQKENI. The receptor's source is a woman aged 50 to 60 with alopecia areata. Some clones in this sample may be carry-over from other donors' samples. This sample comprised whole blood, obtained in connection with sensitization to the hapten diphenylcyclopropenone (DPC). This rearrangement joins TRBV18 to TRBJ2-4, with D unclear. This chain's CDR3 is CASSPQANQKNIQYF. In DNA, the CDR3 is TGTGCCAGCTCACCACAGGCAAACCAAAAAAACATTCAGTACTTC.